The 3 T cell receptor beta chains reported below all come from one sample, sequenced in a study of Ad26.COV2.S vaccination and SARS-CoV-2 variants. The treatment denotes: roughly 18 received Ad26.COV2.S at low or high dose, single or two shots; about 5 received placebo; per-sample allocation not given. Vaccine and placebo recipients were sampled on day 63 after the first injection. The data were produced by immunoSEQ multiplex PCR, yet TCRdb's version contains in-frame clones alone and is incomplete. The data show about 480,000 clones, around 85% seen once. The source material was peripheral blood, sampled in a trial of Ad26.COV2.S vaccine versus placebo. The receptors shown here come from a person aged 18-60 years who received the Ad26.COV2.S COVID-19 vaccine or a placebo.

The J gene is TRBJ2-5, the V gene TRBV2, with TRBD2 matching over 7 bases. Germline-derived CDR1 and CDR2 are SNHLY and FYNNEI. The CDR3 runs to 16 residues. The junction had 12 bases not matched to a gene; V was cut back by 8 bases and J by 0 bases. CDR3 nucleotide sequence: TGTGCCAGCTTCCCTTGGGGGAGGGGAGACCAAGAGACCCAGTACTTC. Translating gives CASFPWGRGDQETQYF.

This rearrangement joins TRBV18 to TRBJ2-7, with D perhaps given as TRBD1 or TRBD2 (5 bases each). Trimming stripped 3 bases from V and 5 bases from J, with 14 bases between. There are 14 residues in the CDR3. From germline, CDR1 is KGHSH and CDR2 LQKENI. CDR3 region: CASSPRRGADEQYF. As DNA, the CDR3 is TGTGCCAGCTCACCTCGTAGAGGGGCCGACGAGCAGTACTTC.

The V and J genes are TRBV9 and TRBJ1-4; D ambiguous. V was shortened by 4 bases and J by 1 base, with 11 bases between the two germline ends. The V gene's germline CDR1 is SGDLS and CDR2 YYNGEE. The CDR3 loop spans 15 amino acids. As DNA, the CDR3 is TGTGCCAGCAGCCCCCGGTTGGGAACTAATGAAAAACTGTTTTTT. Translation gives CASSPRLGTNEKLFF.